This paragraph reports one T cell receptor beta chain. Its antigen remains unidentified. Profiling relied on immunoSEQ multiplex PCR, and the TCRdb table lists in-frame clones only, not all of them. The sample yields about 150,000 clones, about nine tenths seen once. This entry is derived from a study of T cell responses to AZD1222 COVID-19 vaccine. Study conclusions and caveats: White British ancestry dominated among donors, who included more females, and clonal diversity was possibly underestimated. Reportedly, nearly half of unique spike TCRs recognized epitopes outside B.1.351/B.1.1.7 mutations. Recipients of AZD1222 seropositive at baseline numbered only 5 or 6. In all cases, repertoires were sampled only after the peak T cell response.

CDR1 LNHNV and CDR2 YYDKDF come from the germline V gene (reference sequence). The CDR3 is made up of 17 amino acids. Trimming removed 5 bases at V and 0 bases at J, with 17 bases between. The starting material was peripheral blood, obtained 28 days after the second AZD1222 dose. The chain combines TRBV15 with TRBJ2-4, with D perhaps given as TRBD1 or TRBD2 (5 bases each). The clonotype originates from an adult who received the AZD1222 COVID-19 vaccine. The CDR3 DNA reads TGTGCCACCAGCGGGGGTGGGGGTACCTTAGCCAAAAACATTCAGTACTTC. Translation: CATSGGGGTLAKNIQYF.